Listed here is a single T cell receptor beta chain. Its antigen is not identified. The CDR3 is 13 amino acids. Germline V lookup: CDR1 SGHTA, CDR2 FQGTGA. V was trimmed by 4 bases and J by 6 bases, leaving 9 bases between them. For TCR beta, libraries came from iRepertoire HTBI primers and Arm-PCR of CDR3 regions. The authors' processing: The samples included around 64 TRBV and some 15 TRBJ segments. From the multiplex PCR reads, TCRdb called clonotypes with MiXCR, one entry per CDR3 protein. These V and J calls rely on TCRdb rather than the paper's analysis. The sample records fewer than 450,000 distinct CDR3 sequences, around 22% being singletons. The data originate from a study of regulatory T cells in long-lasting Graves disease. The overall study: Patients met the persistent Graves' disease definition after over 5 years of antithyroid drugs with positive TSH receptor antibodies.

This sample's time point: persistent/refractory GD, antithyroid drugs over 5 years with positive TRAb. Preparation of the TCR library used RNA extracted from PBMCs. Notes on the study in general: TRBV28, TRBJ1-2 and TRBJ2-5 were segments that persistent disease favored.

The origin of this receptor is a female donor with Graves disease. The J gene is TRBJ2-2, the V gene TRBV7-3; D ambiguous. This sample comprised peripheral blood mononuclear cells (PBMCs), obtained when the disease was refractory, from a patient treated with antithyroid drugs. The CDR3 DNA reads TGTGCCAGCAGCTCCACTAACGCCGGGGAGCTGTTTTTT. As protein: CASSSTNAGELFF.